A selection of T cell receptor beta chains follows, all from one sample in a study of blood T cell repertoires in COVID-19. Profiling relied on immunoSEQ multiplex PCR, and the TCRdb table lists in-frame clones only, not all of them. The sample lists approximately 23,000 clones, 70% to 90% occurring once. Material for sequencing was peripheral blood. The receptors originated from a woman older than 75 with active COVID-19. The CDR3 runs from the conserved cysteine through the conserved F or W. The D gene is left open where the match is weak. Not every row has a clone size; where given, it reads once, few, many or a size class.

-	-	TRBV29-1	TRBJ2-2	TGCAGCGTTGGGTTGGGGCAGATCACCGGGGAGCTGTTTTTT	CSVGLGQITGELFF
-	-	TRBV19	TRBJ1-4	TGTGCCAGTAGTATTAGGGGAGGCAACGAAAAACTGTTTTTT	CASSIRGGNEKLFF
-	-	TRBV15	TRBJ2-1	TGTGCCACCAGCAGAGCACTAAGCTCGTCCTACAATGAGCAGTTCTTC	CATSRALSSSYNEQFF
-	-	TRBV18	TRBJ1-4	TGTGCCAGCCGCCGGGGGGCTAATGAAAAACTGTTTTTT	CASRRGANEKLFF
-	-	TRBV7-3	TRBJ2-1	TGTGCCCCCCCTAGGCCCCCGGGACTTATTTACAATGAGCAGTTCTTC	CAPPRPPGLIYNEQFF
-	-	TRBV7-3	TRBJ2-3	TGTGCCAGCAGCCGCGGGGTCTGGCGGGGGCGCACAGATACGCAGTATTTT	CASSRGVWRGRTDTQYF
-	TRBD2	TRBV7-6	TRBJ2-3	TGTGCCAGCAGCCTTAGCGGGGGGGCTGAGGATACGCAGTATTTT	CASSLSGGAEDTQYF
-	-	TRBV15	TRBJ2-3	TGTGCCACCAGCACCGGGGTCTCTAGCACAGATACGCAGTATTTT	CATSTGVSSTDTQYF
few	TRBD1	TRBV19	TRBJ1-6	TGTGCCAGTAGTACGGGACAGTCAAACTCACCCCTCCACTTT	CASSTGQSNSPLHF
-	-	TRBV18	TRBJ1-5	TGTGCCAGCTCACCAGGGGCAGATAGCAATCAGCCCCAGCATTTT	CASSPGADSNQPQHF
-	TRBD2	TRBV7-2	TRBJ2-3	TGTGCCAGCAGCTTTCTAGCGGGGGGTTACACAGATACGCAGTATTTT	CASSFLAGGYTDTQYF
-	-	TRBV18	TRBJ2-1	TGTGCCAGCTCACCACAGGGAGTCAGCTCCTACAATGAGCAGTTCTTC	CASSPQGVSSYNEQFF